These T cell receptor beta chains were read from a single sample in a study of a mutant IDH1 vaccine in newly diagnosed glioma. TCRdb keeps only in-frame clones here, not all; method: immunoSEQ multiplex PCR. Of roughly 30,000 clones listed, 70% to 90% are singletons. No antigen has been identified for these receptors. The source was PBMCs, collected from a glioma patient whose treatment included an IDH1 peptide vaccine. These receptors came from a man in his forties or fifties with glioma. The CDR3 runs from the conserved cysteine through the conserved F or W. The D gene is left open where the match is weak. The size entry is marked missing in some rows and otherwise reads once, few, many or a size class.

DNA: TGTGCCAGCACCCTACCGACCGGGACACATAATGGCTACACCTTC
CDR3: CASTLPTGTHNGYTF
V: TRBV2
size: .
J: TRBJ1-2
D: .

DNA: TGTGCCAGCAGCCCCGGGGGTTTGGGGCTGGGTACGCAGTATTTT
CDR3: CASSPGGLGLGTQYF
V: TRBV7-9
size: .
J: TRBJ2-3
D: .

DNA: TGTGCCAGCAGTGCCCTTGAGGCGGCCGGGGAGCTGTTTTTT
CDR3: CASSALEAAGELFF
V: TRBV25-1
size: .
J: TRBJ2-2
D: .

DNA: TGTGCCAGCAGCTCTTCCCCCAGCATATTTAACTATGGCTACACCTTC
CDR3: CASSSSPSIFNYGYTF
V: TRBV11-2
size: once
J: TRBJ1-2
D: .

DNA: TGTGCCAGCAGCAGAATACCTTCACCCCTCCACTTT
CDR3: CASSRIPSPLHF
V: TRBV11-2
size: .
J: TRBJ1-6
D: .

DNA: TGCGCCAGCAGCTTGATGACTAGCGAAAGCACAGATACGCAGTATTTT
CDR3: CASSLMTSESTDTQYF
V: TRBV5-1
size: .
J: TRBJ2-3
D: TRBD2

DNA: TGTGCCAGCCGGGACGGAAATCAGCCCCAGCATTTT
CDR3: CASRDGNQPQHF
V: TRBV19
size: .
J: TRBJ1-5
D: .

DNA: TGTGCCAGTAGTTTGGGTAGTGGAAACACCATATATTTT
CDR3: CASSLGSGNTIYF
V: TRBV19
size: .
J: TRBJ1-3
D: .

DNA: TGTGCCAGCTCACCGGACAGGGGGACTGGGGCCAACGTCCTGACTTTC
CDR3: CASSPDRGTGANVLTF
V: TRBV18
size: .
J: TRBJ2-6
D: TRBD1

DNA: TGTGCCAGCAGTGAAGCGGCAGGACAGGGGGGTCAGCCCCAGCATTTT
CDR3: CASSEAAGQGGQPQHF
V: TRBV6-1
size: .
J: TRBJ1-5
D: TRBD1

DNA: TGTGCCAGCAGCCGCCGGGTGGGTACGCAGTATTTT
CDR3: CASSRRVGTQYF
V: TRBV7-8
size: .
J: TRBJ2-3
D: .

DNA: TGTGCCATCAGGGGGGGCAGGGGCACAGATACGCAGTATTTT
CDR3: CAIRGGRGTDTQYF
V: TRBV10-3
size: .
J: TRBJ2-3
D: .

DNA: TGCAGTGCTACAGACAGCTATGGCTACACCTTC
CDR3: CSATDSYGYTF
V: TRBV20-1
size: .
J: TRBJ1-2
D: .

DNA: TGTGCCAGCAGCTTGGAGGCAGGTCCAAATTCACCCCTCCACTTT
CDR3: CASSLEAGPNSPLHF
V: TRBV5-5
size: .
J: TRBJ1-6
D: .

DNA: TGTGCCAGCAGTTGGACGGGGGCGAACACTGAAGCTTTCTTT
CDR3: CASSWTGANTEAFF
V: TRBV6-5
size: .
J: TRBJ1-1
D: .

DNA: TGTGCCAGCAGCCGGACAACCAGCTCTGGAAACACCATATATTTT
CDR3: CASSRTTSSGNTIYF
V: TRBV7-6
size: .
J: TRBJ1-3
D: .

DNA: TGTGCCAGCAGCGTGGTTGTTAGCACAGATACGCAGTATTTT
CDR3: CASSVVVSTDTQYF
V: TRBV9
size: .
J: TRBJ2-3
D: .

DNA: TGTGCCAGCAGCTTAGGGGAGGGTTACGGAAACACCATATATTTT
CDR3: CASSLGEGYGNTIYF
V: TRBV11-2
size: .
J: TRBJ1-3
D: .

DNA: TGCGCCAGCAGCTTGCTCCCGGTCTCTGGAAACACCATATATTTT
CDR3: CASSLLPVSGNTIYF
V: TRBV5-1
size: .
J: TRBJ1-3
D: .

DNA: TGCGCCAGCAGCTCAAGCTCGGTAGCGGGGCCCCACAATGAGCAGTTCTTC
CDR3: CASSSSSVAGPHNEQFF
V: TRBV4-1
size: once
J: TRBJ2-1
D: TRBD2

DNA: TGTGCCAGCAGCTCGCAGGGAGGAGGCAATCAGCCCCAGCATTTT
CDR3: CASSSQGGGNQPQHF
V: TRBV7-2
size: once
J: TRBJ1-5
D: .

DNA: TGTGCCAGCAGCTTGGAGAGGGAGATCTTTATGAACACTGAAGCTTTCTTT
CDR3: CASSLEREIFMNTEAFF
V: TRBV5-6
size: .
J: TRBJ1-1
D: .

DNA: TGTGCCAGCAGGTACGCCTCCGGGGGCCAGCAGTACTTC
CDR3: CASRYASGGQQYF
V: TRBV6-6
size: .
J: TRBJ2-7
D: .

DNA: TGTGCCAGCAGAATGACAGGGAATAGCAATCAGCCCCAGCATTTT
CDR3: CASRMTGNSNQPQHF
V: TRBV6-5
size: .
J: TRBJ1-5
D: TRBD1

DNA: TGTGCCAGCAGCTTAGCCGTAGCGGGAGGGACAGATACGCAGTATTTT
CDR3: CASSLAVAGGTDTQYF
V: TRBV7-2
size: once
J: TRBJ2-3
D: TRBD2

DNA: TGTGCCATCAGTGAGTCGCGGGGGGCGGTCATTAATGAGCAGTTCTTC
CDR3: CAISESRGAVINEQFF
V: TRBV10-3
size: .
J: TRBJ2-1
D: TRBD2

DNA: TGTGCCAGCAGCCAGGGATTTGGTGCAGATACGCAGTATTTT
CDR3: CASSQGFGADTQYF
V: TRBV6-1
size: .
J: TRBJ2-3
D: .

DNA: TGCGCCAGCAGCTCGGCCGGGTCTCGGGGTGAAAAACTGTTTTTT
CDR3: CASSSAGSRGEKLFF
V: TRBV5-1
size: .
J: TRBJ1-4
D: .

DNA: TGTGCCAGTAGTGACGGGGGCCCTCACATCAACTATGGCTACACCTTC
CDR3: CASSDGGPHINYGYTF
V: TRBV19
size: .
J: TRBJ1-2
D: .

DNA: TGTGCCAGCAGCTTTAGCTCGGACAGGGGAGCCCTGAGAGGTCAGCCCCAGCATTTT
CDR3: CASSFSSDRGALRGQPQHF
V: TRBV7-9
size: .
J: TRBJ1-5
D: TRBD1

DNA: TGTGCCAGCACCAGGCGGCTAGCGGGGCGACCCTACGAGCAGTACTTC
CDR3: CASTRRLAGRPYEQYF
V: TRBV28
size: .
J: TRBJ2-7
D: TRBD2

DNA: TGTGCCAGCAGTTTAGGGTTACTCGGGTCGCGTAAGAGACTGTTTTTT
CDR3: CASSLGLLGSRKRLFF
V: TRBV28
size: once
J: TRBJ1-4
D: .

DNA: TGTGCCAGCAGCCAAAGGACAGGGTCCCACGAGCAGTACTTC
CDR3: CASSQRTGSHEQYF
V: TRBV7-2
size: .
J: TRBJ2-7
D: TRBD1

DNA: TGTGCCAGCAGTTTAGGGCGGGGGGGCGAGCAGTACTTC
CDR3: CASSLGRGGEQYF
V: TRBV27
size: .
J: TRBJ2-7
D: TRBD2

DNA: TGTGCCAGCAGCGTAGCCCTTAAGGGTACTGAAGCTTTCTTT
CDR3: CASSVALKGTEAFF
V: TRBV9
size: .
J: TRBJ1-1
D: .

DNA: TGTGCCAGCAGTTACTCTGGGGCAACTAATGAAAAACTGTTTTTT
CDR3: CASSYSGATNEKLFF
V: TRBV6-5
size: .
J: TRBJ1-4
D: .

DNA: TGCAGCGTGACCGGGACAGGGGGATCCTCAACTAATGAAAAACTGTTTTTT
CDR3: CSVTGTGGSSTNEKLFF
V: TRBV29-1
size: .
J: TRBJ1-4
D: TRBD1